These T cell receptor beta chains were read from a single sample in a study of regulatory T cells in long-lasting Graves disease. MiXCR, applied by TCRdb to the multiplex PCR reads, yields one record per CDR3 protein. This table holds about 620,000 distinct CDR3 sequences, 15% to 20% found once. A further study also used this sample, focusing on T cells in Graves' hyperthyroidism and ophthalmopathy.

The material was peripheral blood mononuclear cells (PBMCs), obtained at new diagnosis, from a patient treated with antithyroid drugs. Every receptor here comes from a woman aged 25 to 39 with Graves disease. CDR3s include the opening cysteine and the closing phenylalanine or tryptophan. Fields, in order: D gene, V gene, J gene, clone size, CDR3 DNA, CDR3 protein. A D gene is named only where the DNA matches it firmly. Size values are once, few and many counts, or a class for expanded clones, and some rows have none.

>TRBD1|TRBV5-6|TRBJ2-7|few
TGTGCCAGCACCTTCGGGACGACAGGGACGTACGAGCAGTACTTC
CASTFGTTGTYEQYF
>TRBD2|TRBV20-1|TRBJ2-3|-
TGCAGTGCCCCGAAACCGGGACTAGTTACTACGCAGTATTTT
CSAPKPGLVTTQYF
>-|TRBV10-3|TRBJ1-5|many
TGTGCCATCAGTGCTAGTGGGGGCAGCAATCAGCCCCAGCATTTT
CAISASGGSNQPQHF
>-|TRBV20-1|TRBJ1-2|many
TGCAGTGCTAGAGATATCGGACAAGCTAACTATGGCTACACCTTC
CSARDIGQANYGYTF
>-|TRBV20-1|TRBJ2-3|many
TGCAGTGCTAGCGGGCTCGGCACAGATACGCAGTATTTT
CSASGLGTDTQYF
>TRBD2|TRBV7-9|TRBJ2-3|-
TGTGCCAGCAGCTTATCCGGCGGGAGGGGCACAGATACGCAGTATTTT
CASSLSGGRGTDTQYF
>-|TRBV15|TRBJ1-5|many
TGTGCCACCAGCGGTGCTTTACCGAATCAGCCCCAGCATTTT
CATSGALPNQPQHF
>-|TRBV28|TRBJ1-6|-
TGTGCCAGCTGGGGGGACGTTCCACCCCTCCACTTT
CASWGDVPPLHF
>-|TRBV5-1|TRBJ2-1|-
TGCGCCAGCAGCTTGGGGACTATCGCCCGGGTTGAGCAGTTCTTC
CASSLGTIARVEQFF
>-|TRBV27|TRBJ1-1|many
TGTGCCAGCAGTTTCCGGCTGAACACTGAAGCTTTCTTT
CASSFRLNTEAFF
>TRBD2|TRBV29-1|TRBJ2-1|-
TGCAGCGCCCGCGGGGGGGCGGGTAACAATGGGCAGTTCTTC
CSARGGAGNNGQFF
>-|TRBV6-9|TRBJ1-5|-
TGTGCCAGCAGTTACCGTCGTTCGGGAGAAAATCAGCCCCAGCATTTT
CASSYRRSGENQPQHF
>-|TRBV29-1|TRBJ1-2|few
TGCAGCGTTGAGGAGGACAGCTATGGCTACACCTTC
CSVEEDSYGYTF
>-|TRBV3-1|TRBJ1-1|-
TGTGCCAGCAGGCAAGCCGTAGGGCTGGCTTTCTTT
CASRQAVGLAFF
>-|TRBV20-1|TRBJ2-5|-
TGCAGTGCCCCCTACATGGGGAGGGAGACCCAGTACTTC
CSAPYMGRETQYF
>-|TRBV28|TRBJ1-1|many
TGTGCCAGCACTGCTACGTTGAGTGAAGCTTTCTTT
CASTATLSEAFF
>-|TRBV20-1|TRBJ2-2|-
TGCAGTGCTAGACCCCCGGGACAAAACACCGGGGAGCTGTTTTTT
CSARPPGQNTGELFF
>-|TRBV30|TRBJ1-4|-
TGTGCCTGGAGCGAAGGCGGAACTAATGAAAAACTGTTTTTT
CAWSEGGTNEKLFF
>-|TRBV20-1|TRBJ2-7|many
TGCAGTGTCCACCGGCACGAGCAGTACTTC
CSVHRHEQYF
>-|TRBV12-3/TRBV12-4|TRBJ1-1|many
TGTGCCAGCAGTTTAACGTCCTGGGACGGGCGGAACACTGAAGCTTTCTTT
CASSLTSWDGRNTEAFF
>-|TRBV5-5|TRBJ2-1|few
TGTGCCAGCAGCTTGGCAAACGAATATCGGGAGCAGTTCTTC
CASSLANEYREQFF
>-|TRBV14|TRBJ1-1|few
TGTGCCAGCAGCCAAGATTGGGCATGGAACACTGAAGCTTTCTTT
CASSQDWAWNTEAFF
>TRBD1|TRBV6-1|TRBJ1-2|-
TGTGCCAGCAGCCGAGGGACAGTTCGGGGCTTTGGCTATGGCTACACCTTC
CASSRGTVRGFGYGYTF
>TRBD2|TRBV29-1|TRBJ2-7|many
TGCAGCTTTGGACTAGCGGGAAGCTCCTACGAGCAGTACTTC
CSFGLAGSSYEQYF
>-|TRBV28|TRBJ2-7|many
TGTGCCAGCAGTTTATGGGGGGAAGAGCAGTACTTC
CASSLWGEEQYF
>-|TRBV19|TRBJ1-2|-
TGTGCCAGTAGTATAGCCCAGGGGAGCTATGGCTACACCTTC
CASSIAQGSYGYTF
>TRBD2|TRBV7-9|TRBJ2-7|many
TGTGCCAGCAGCTCCGGGGGGGGGCGGACCTACGAGCAGTACTTC
CASSSGGGRTYEQYF
>-|TRBV3-1|TRBJ2-7|-
TGTGCCAGCAGCCTGAATCTAGCGACCGAGCAGTACTTC
CASSLNLATEQYF
>TRBD2|TRBV4-1|TRBJ2-1|-
TGCGCCAGCAGCCACGAGGGAGGACTAGCGGGAAACTACGAGCAGTTCTTC
CASSHEGGLAGNYEQFF
>TRBD1|TRBV6-1|TRBJ2-6|-
TGTGCCAGCACCGAAAGTCCCGGGACAGGGACTGGGGCCAACGTCCTGACTTTC
CASTESPGTGTGANVLTF
>-|TRBV25-1|TRBJ2-5|-
TGTGCCAGCAGTGAAGTTCGCGGCTCAACAGAGACCCAGTACTTC
CASSEVRGSTETQYF
>-|TRBV20-1|TRBJ1-4|few
TGCAGTGCTAAGATGTGGGGTCACGAAAAACTGTTTTTT
CSAKMWGHEKLFF
>-|TRBV29-1|TRBJ2-1|many
TGCAGCGTTACCCTGACAGGGAGGTACAATGAGCAGTTCTTC
CSVTLTGRYNEQFF
>-|TRBV10-2|TRBJ1-1|many
TGCGCCAGCTATGATAGGGGGGTTGCTTTCTTT
CASYDRGVAFF
>-|TRBV5-1|TRBJ1-6|-
TGCGCCAGCAGCTTGGGGTGGATCCGAGGAACCTATAATTCACCCCTCCACTTT
CASSLGWIRGTYNSPLHF
>TRBD1|TRBV7-9|TRBJ1-1|many
TGTGCCAGCAGGGGGGAGGGGGCTAGGAACACTGAAGCTTTCTTT
CASRGEGARNTEAFF
>-|TRBV20-1|TRBJ1-1|many
TGCAGTGCTAGAGATGCCAGGAACACTGAAACTTTCTTT
CSARDARNTETFF
>-|TRBV28|TRBJ2-1|many
TGTGCCAGCAGTTTATGGGTGGGGGGCTCCTACAATGAGCAGTTCTTC
CASSLWVGGSYNEQFF
>TRBD1|TRBV5-1|TRBJ2-7|many
TGCGCCAGCAGCTTGATGTCAGGGGGAGACGGCGAGCAGTACTTC
CASSLMSGGDGEQYF
>-|TRBV6-1|TRBJ1-1|few
TGTGCCAGCAGTGTTGGGGGAACAACTGAAGCTTTCTTT
CASSVGGTTEAFF
>-|TRBV5-4|TRBJ1-1|-
TGTGCCAGCAGCCCCACCGGGACGGGGTACGATGCGGCTTTCTTT
CASSPTGTGYDAAFF
>TRBD1|TRBV7-2|TRBJ2-7|few
TGTGCCAGCAGCCAAAGACAGGGGGCGTCGGAGCAGTACTTC
CASSQRQGASEQYF
>-|TRBV29-1|TRBJ2-5|few
TGCAGCGCCCTGGTGCAGGAGACCCAGTACTTC
CSALVQETQYF
>TRBD1|TRBV2|TRBJ2-5|-
TGTGCCAGCAGTTCTACAGGGGTTTTAGGGGAGACCCAGTACTTC
CASSSTGVLGETQYF
>-|TRBV6-2/TRBV6-3|TRBJ1-3|-
TGTGCCAGCAGTGAACTCGGCCATAGCTCTGGAAACACCATATATTTT
CASSELGHSSGNTIYF
>-|TRBV12-3/TRBV12-4|TRBJ2-7|-
TGTGCCAGCAGTTTAAGGGTCGGAAAGTACGAGCAGTACTTC
CASSLRVGKYEQYF
>-|TRBV4-1|TRBJ2-1|once
TGCGCCAGCAGCCAAGGGGACGGACTTCCCTACAATGAGCAGTTCTTC
CASSQGDGLPYNEQFF
>-|TRBV5-1|TRBJ1-1|few
TGCGCCAGCAAGGTACGGGTGAACACTGAAGCTTTCTTT
CASKVRVNTEAFF
>-|TRBV28|TRBJ2-3|many
TGTGCCAGCAGTTTACTACCCGGGCCGGGGGCAGATACGCAGTATTTT
CASSLLPGPGADTQYF
>-|TRBV28|TRBJ2-7|many
TGTGCCAGCACCCCAGCGGGACAGCCCTACGAGCAGTACTTC
CASTPAGQPYEQYF
>TRBD1|TRBV20-1|TRBJ1-2|many
TGCAGTGCCGGACAGGGGATACAAGGCTACACCTTC
CSAGQGIQGYTF
>-|TRBV4-3|TRBJ1-1|-
TGCGCCAGCAGCCCAGAGACATGGAACACTGAAGCTTTCTTT
CASSPETWNTEAFF
>-|TRBV12-3/TRBV12-4|TRBJ1-1|-
TGTGCCAGCAAACAGAGAAACACTGAAGCTTTCTTT
CASKQRNTEAFF
>-|TRBV20-1|TRBJ2-7|many
TGCAGTGCTAGTCGACTATCTAGCGCCACCTACGAGCAGTACTTC
CSASRLSSATYEQYF